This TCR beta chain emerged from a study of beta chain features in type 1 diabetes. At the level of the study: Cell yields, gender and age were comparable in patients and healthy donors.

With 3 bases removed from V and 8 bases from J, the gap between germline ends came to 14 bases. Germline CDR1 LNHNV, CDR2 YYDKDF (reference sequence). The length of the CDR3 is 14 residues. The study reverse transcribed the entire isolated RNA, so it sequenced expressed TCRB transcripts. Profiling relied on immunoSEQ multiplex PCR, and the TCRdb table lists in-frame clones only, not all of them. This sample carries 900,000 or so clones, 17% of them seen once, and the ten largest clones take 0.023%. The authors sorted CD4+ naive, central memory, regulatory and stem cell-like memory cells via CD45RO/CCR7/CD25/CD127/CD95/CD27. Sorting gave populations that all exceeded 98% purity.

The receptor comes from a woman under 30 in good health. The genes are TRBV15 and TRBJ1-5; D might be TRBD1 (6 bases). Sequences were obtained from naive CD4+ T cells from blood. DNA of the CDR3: TGTGCCACCAGCAGGCGGGGGGGGCTGGAGCCCCAGCATTTT. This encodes CATSRRGGLEPQHF.